The clone carrying this TCR beta chain was recorded once. Germline V gene lookup returns CDR1 SEHNR and CDR2 FQNEAQ (reference sequence). The ends were cut back, 10 bases at V and 6 bases at J, with 21 bases in the middle. The CDR3 runs to 15 residues. This sample was included in a study of blood T cell repertoires in COVID-19. TCRdb's table, derived via immunoSEQ multiplex PCR, lists solely in-frame clones and lacks some. The sample contains roughly 120,000 clones, 71% of which appear only once. Sequenced input: peripheral blood. This chain connects TRBV7-9 to TRBJ2-2; tentative D call: TRBD1 (7 bases). The clonotype originates from a human donor with acute or convalescent COVID-19. The donor label of this sample is uncertain. The CDR3 spells CATRGVAGGAGELFF. The CDR3 nucleotides are TGTGCCACCAGGGGGGTGGCCGGAGGGGCCGGGGAGCTGTTTTTT.